Listed below are T cell receptor beta chains from one sample, sequenced in a study of technical replicates of blood from a handful of donors. Libraries were prepared by immunoSEQ multiplex PCR; TCRdb keeps only in-frame clonotypes and omits some of them. The sample records around 54,000 clones, 90% to 97% being singletons. The sequenced sample was T cells isolated from PBMCs. Source of these receptors: a human donor in good health. Each CDR3 is given with its conserved first and last residue. A D gene is named only where the DNA matches it firmly. Not every row has a clone size; where given, it reads once, few, many or a size class.

few	NA	13	TRBV6-4	TRBJ1-5	CASSADINQPQHF	TGTGCCAGCAGTGCGGACATCAATCAGCCCCAGCATTTT
NA	TRBD2	13	TRBV27	TRBJ2-7	CASKSGTSDVQYF	TGTGCCAGCAAATCCGGGACTAGTGACGTGCAGTACTTC
NA	NA	15	TRBV6-5	TRBJ2-7	CASSPYPEGGYEQYF	TGTGCCAGCAGCCCTTACCCGGAAGGAGGATACGAGCAGTACTTC
NA	NA	16	TRBV7-2	TRBJ2-1	CASSLLGRTINNEQFF	TGTGCCAGCAGCTTATTAGGGAGGACAATAAACAATGAGCAGTTCTTC
NA	NA	14	TRBV27	TRBJ2-3	CATWGGAPTDTQYF	TGTGCCACTTGGGGGGGGGCCCCAACAGATACGCAGTATTTT
NA	NA	12	TRBV27	TRBJ2-4	CASSSSTHIQYF	TGTGCCAGCAGTTCCTCGACTCACATTCAGTACTTC
NA	NA	15	TRBV7-9	TRBJ2-1	CASSLSRLAIGEQFF	TGTGCCAGCAGCTTAAGTCGGCTAGCGATCGGAGAGCAGTTCTTC
NA	NA	11	TRBV20-1	TRBJ2-1	CSARPPLEQFF	TGCAGTGCTCGACCGCCACTAGAGCAGTTCTTC
NA	TRBD2	16	TRBV6-4	TRBJ2-1	CASSDSGTSGLDEQFF	TGTGCCAGCAGTGACTCAGGGACTAGCGGGTTGGATGAGCAGTTCTTC
NA	TRBD2	15	TRBV14	TRBJ2-5	CASSQDRLAGETQYF	TGTGCCAGCAGCCAAGATCGTCTAGCGGGAGAGACCCAGTACTTC
NA	TRBD2	15	TRBV11-3	TRBJ2-4	CASSLPPGGGNIQYF	TGTGCCAGCAGCTTACCCCCTGGGGGAGGGAACATTCAGTACTTC
NA	NA	13	TRBV11-3	TRBJ1-1	CASSQGFYTEAFF	TGTGCCAGCAGCCAGGGGTTCTACACTGAAGCTTTCTTT
NA	TRBD1	14	TRBV27	TRBJ2-7	CASSSTGGPYEQYF	TGTGCCAGCAGTTCGACAGGGGGCCCCTACGAGCAGTACTTC
NA	TRBD2	16	TRBV4-3	TRBJ2-1	CASSQDWAGEGNEQFF	TGCGCCAGCAGCCAAGACTGGGCGGGAGAGGGCAATGAGCAGTTCTTC
NA	NA	11	TRBV6-5	TRBJ1-1	CASQRDSEAFF	TGTGCCAGTCAGAGGGACTCTGAAGCTTTCTTT
NA	NA	13	TRBV29-1	TRBJ1-1	CSVEKALNTEAFF	TGCAGCGTTGAAAAAGCCCTAAACACTGAAGCTTTCTTT
once	TRBD2	14	TRBV27	TRBJ2-5	CASSLVGGEETQYF	TGTGCCAGCAGTTTAGTGGGGGGGGAAGAGACCCAGTACTTC
NA	NA	14	TRBV21-1	TRBJ1-5	CASSKTGRNQPQHF	TGTGCCAGCAGCAAAACCGGCAGGAATCAGCCCCAGCATTTT
once	NA	15	TRBV30	TRBJ1-2	CAWSVLTSTADGYTF	TGTGCCTGGAGTGTCCTAACCTCTACAGCCGACGGCTACACCTTC
NA	NA	16	TRBV6-5	TRBJ2-1	CASSYSRYASYNEQFF	TGTGCCAGCAGTTACTCGAGGTATGCCTCCTACAATGAGCAGTTCTTC
NA	TRBD1	16	TRBV5-1	TRBJ2-5	CASSRSPVTGGETQYF	TGCGCCAGCAGCCGTTCTCCAGTTACAGGGGGCGAGACCCAGTACTTC
NA	NA	16	TRBV28	TRBJ2-3	CASSIQGRASTDTQYF	TGTGCCAGCAGCATACAGGGAAGGGCTAGCACAGATACGCAGTATTTT
NA	NA	17	TRBV28	TRBJ1-4	CASSLWDPRGGDEKLFF	TGTGCCAGCAGTTTATGGGATCCCCGGGGAGGGGACGAAAAACTGTTTTTT
NA	TRBD1	14	TRBV5-5	TRBJ1-4	CASSRRGGEEKLFF	TGTGCCAGCTCCCGGAGAGGGGGCGAAGAAAAACTGTTTTTT
NA	TRBD2	14	TRBV7-9	TRBJ2-1	CASSSGGSYNEQFF	TGTGCCAGCAGCTCGGGAGGCTCCTACAATGAGCAGTTCTTC